This TCR beta chain was recovered during a study of CD8 T cells in Susac syndrome. Findings and limits, study-wide: That the number of individuals in its TCR sequencing and HLA analysis was relatively small was acknowledged by the study.

The authors carried out high-throughput sequencing of TCR beta. They applied it to CD8+ and CD4+ T cells obtained from blood. TEMRA cells were FACS-enriched, unlike CD8+ and CD4+ T cells, which were negatively isolated. Per germline, CDR1 LNHDA and CDR2 SQIVND (reference sequence). CDR3 size: 14 residues. V was cut by 7 bases and J by 0 bases, with 9 bases left in between. Random-hexamer reverse transcription was applied to about 0.45 to 1 ug RNA. Amplification of TCR beta CDR3 was carried out by immunoSEQ multiplex PCR, which covered 54 Vbeta and 13 Jbeta segments. Each CDR3 protein is one row after TCRdb ran MiXCR on the immunoSEQ multiplex PCR reads. In the table there are 200,000 or so distinct CDR3 sequences, about 94% of which are singletons. Comments on this clonotype: No antigen is known for it.

The receptor's source is a human donor with multiple sclerosis. What was sequenced was CD4+ T cells from PBMCs. The V gene is TRBV19, the J gene TRBJ2-2; a weak D match, TRBD1 (6 bases). Written as DNA, the CDR3 is TGTGCCAGTACTTGGACAGCGAACACCGGGGAGCTGTTTTTT. Its translation is CASTWTANTGELFF.